The rows below give T cell receptor beta chains drawn from one sample of a study of shared clonotypes between healthy human individuals. Here immunoSEQ multiplex PCR was the method, and the copy in TCRdb shows in-frame clones only, minus some. The repertoire holds nearly 1,000,000 clones, approximately 80% seen once, with approximately 1.5% in the top ten. The specimen sequenced was memory CD4+ T cells sorted from blood. Receptor source: a man between 18 and 29 years old in good health. Both conserved end residues are part of each CDR3. Each record gives: D gene, J gene, clone size, V gene, CDR3 DNA, CDR3 protein. D genes are given only for firm matches. Size tells how often a clone was seen (once, few, many) or the class of an expanded clone, and some rows leave it out.

d_call: .; j_call: TRBJ2-5; clone_size: .; v_call: TRBV5-1; cdr3_nt: TGCGCCAGCAGCTTGGGTTCGGGGAACCAAGAGACCCAGTACTTC; cdr3_aa: CASSLGSGNQETQYF
d_call: .; j_call: TRBJ1-6; clone_size: few; v_call: TRBV14; cdr3_nt: TGTGCCAGCAGCCTTCAGGGCTCCCCCCTCCACTTT; cdr3_aa: CASSLQGSPLHF
d_call: TRBD1; j_call: TRBJ1-4; clone_size: .; v_call: TRBV4-1; cdr3_nt: TGCGCCAGCCGGGGACAGGGTCGAAAACTGTTTTTT; cdr3_aa: CASRGQGRKLFF
d_call: TRBD1; j_call: TRBJ2-5; clone_size: .; v_call: TRBV11-2; cdr3_nt: TGTGCCAGCAGCTGGACTGGGACAGTAGAGACCCAGTACTTC; cdr3_aa: CASSWTGTVETQYF
d_call: TRBD2; j_call: TRBJ2-7; clone_size: .; v_call: TRBV28; cdr3_nt: TGTGCCAGCAGTTTAAACGCGGGGGGGCTCGAGCAGTACTTC; cdr3_aa: CASSLNAGGLEQYF
d_call: .; j_call: TRBJ2-1; clone_size: .; v_call: TRBV5-1; cdr3_nt: TGCGCCAGCAGCTTGGCGGCCGTCTCCTACAATGAGCAGTTCTTC; cdr3_aa: CASSLAAVSYNEQFF
d_call: .; j_call: TRBJ2-7; clone_size: .; v_call: TRBV19; cdr3_nt: TGTGCCAGTAGTATAAGGCTCTCCTACGAGCAGTACTTC; cdr3_aa: CASSIRLSYEQYF
d_call: TRBD1; j_call: TRBJ1-5; clone_size: .; v_call: TRBV18; cdr3_nt: TGTGCCAGCTCACCCACCGGGACAGACGACATAGGCAATCAGCCCCAGCATTTT; cdr3_aa: CASSPTGTDDIGNQPQHF
d_call: .; j_call: TRBJ1-1; clone_size: many; v_call: TRBV4-1; cdr3_nt: TGCGCCAGCAGCCACCGACGGTCTACCGGCTTTGACACTGAAGCTTTCTTT; cdr3_aa: CASSHRRSTGFDTEAFF
d_call: .; j_call: TRBJ2-4; clone_size: once; v_call: TRBV28; cdr3_nt: TGTGCCAGCAGTCCCCACAGTATACTAGCCAAAAACATTCAGTACTTC; cdr3_aa: CASSPHSILAKNIQYF
d_call: .; j_call: TRBJ2-2; clone_size: .; v_call: TRBV6-6; cdr3_nt: TGTGCCAGCAGTTACGCTAGGACGGGCGGGGAGCTGTTTTTT; cdr3_aa: CASSYARTGGELFF
d_call: TRBD1; j_call: TRBJ2-2; clone_size: .; v_call: TRBV6-6; cdr3_nt: TGTGCCAGCAGTTACCCAGGGGGCGGGGAGCTGTTTTTT; cdr3_aa: CASSYPGGGELFF
d_call: .; j_call: TRBJ2-5; clone_size: .; v_call: TRBV11-2; cdr3_nt: TGTGCCAGCAGCTCGGCCGTTGGCGCAGAGACCCAGTACTTC; cdr3_aa: CASSSAVGAETQYF
d_call: .; j_call: TRBJ2-1; clone_size: .; v_call: TRBV5-6; cdr3_nt: TGTGCCAGCAGCACGGAGGGAGTAAAGTATCCCAATGAGCAGTTCTTC; cdr3_aa: CASSTEGVKYPNEQFF
d_call: .; j_call: TRBJ2-7; clone_size: few; v_call: TRBV2; cdr3_nt: TGTGCCAGCAGTGAAGTCTACGAGCAGTACTTC; cdr3_aa: CASSEVYEQYF
d_call: TRBD2; j_call: TRBJ2-1; clone_size: .; v_call: TRBV9; cdr3_nt: TGTGCCAGCAGCCCTCAGGTAGCGGGAGGCTACAATGAGCAGTTCTTC; cdr3_aa: CASSPQVAGGYNEQFF
d_call: TRBD1; j_call: TRBJ2-7; clone_size: .; v_call: TRBV18; cdr3_nt: TGTGCCAGCTCACCGACAGGGGGCAACTACGAGCAGTACTTC; cdr3_aa: CASSPTGGNYEQYF
d_call: TRBD1; j_call: TRBJ2-7; clone_size: .; v_call: TRBV11-2; cdr3_nt: TGTGCCAGCAGCTTTACGACAGGGATTGCCTACGAGCAGTACTTC; cdr3_aa: CASSFTTGIAYEQYF
d_call: TRBD2; j_call: TRBJ2-5; clone_size: .; v_call: TRBV5-1; cdr3_nt: TGCGCCAGCAGCCCCGGACTAGCGGGGGACCAGGAGACCCAGTACTTC; cdr3_aa: CASSPGLAGDQETQYF
d_call: .; j_call: TRBJ1-1; clone_size: .; v_call: TRBV5-4; cdr3_nt: TGTGCCAGCAGTTCAGGGACCGATATGAACACTGAAGCTTTCTTT; cdr3_aa: CASSSGTDMNTEAFF
d_call: .; j_call: TRBJ1-5; clone_size: .; v_call: TRBV5-6; cdr3_nt: TGTGCCAGCAGCTTGTTAGAGGGTGGTCAGCCCCAGCATTTT; cdr3_aa: CASSLLEGGQPQHF
d_call: TRBD2; j_call: TRBJ2-5; clone_size: .; v_call: TRBV6-1; cdr3_nt: TGTGCCAGCAGTGAACCTACCGGCGGGAGGGCAGGAGAGACCCAGTACTTC; cdr3_aa: CASSEPTGGRAGETQYF
d_call: .; j_call: TRBJ1-5; clone_size: few; v_call: TRBV30; cdr3_nt: TGTGCCTGTTCCACACAGGGAGGTAGCAATCAGCCCCAGCATTTT; cdr3_aa: CACSTQGGSNQPQHF
d_call: TRBD1; j_call: TRBJ2-1; clone_size: many; v_call: TRBV18; cdr3_nt: TGTGCCAGCTCACCACGGGGCGGGACAGGAACCTACAATGAGCAGTTCTTC; cdr3_aa: CASSPRGGTGTYNEQFF
d_call: TRBD1; j_call: TRBJ1-2; clone_size: once; v_call: TRBV10-3; cdr3_nt: TGTGCCATCACCGGAGACAGGGATGGCTATGGCTACACCTTC; cdr3_aa: CAITGDRDGYGYTF
d_call: .; j_call: TRBJ2-2; clone_size: .; v_call: TRBV7-2; cdr3_nt: TGTGCCAGCAGCTTAGAGGGGCCCGGGACGGCGAACACCGGGGAGCTGTTTTTT; cdr3_aa: CASSLEGPGTANTGELFF
d_call: .; j_call: TRBJ2-7; clone_size: few; v_call: TRBV4-1; cdr3_nt: TGCGCCAGCAGCCAAGGAATAGCGCCATTCTCCTACGAGCAGTACTTC; cdr3_aa: CASSQGIAPFSYEQYF
d_call: TRBD2; j_call: TRBJ2-3; clone_size: .; v_call: TRBV13; cdr3_nt: TGTGCCAGCAGCCCCACGGGACTAGCGGGAGGCACAGATACGCAGTATTTT; cdr3_aa: CASSPTGLAGGTDTQYF
d_call: .; j_call: TRBJ2-7; clone_size: .; v_call: TRBV5-1; cdr3_nt: TGCGCCAGCAGCTACGACTACGAGCAGTACTTC; cdr3_aa: CASSYDYEQYF
d_call: TRBD1; j_call: TRBJ1-1; clone_size: .; v_call: TRBV14; cdr3_nt: TGTGCCAGCAGCCGCCAGACAGGGGTTGAAGCTTTCTTT; cdr3_aa: CASSRQTGVEAFF
d_call: .; j_call: TRBJ1-1; clone_size: .; v_call: TRBV7-2; cdr3_nt: TGTGCCAGCATATGGACAGACATGAACACTGAAGCTTTCTTT; cdr3_aa: CASIWTDMNTEAFF
d_call: TRBD1; j_call: TRBJ1-1; clone_size: .; v_call: TRBV27; cdr3_nt: TGTGCCAGCAGCTTCAGGGGGGAGACTGAAGCTTTCTTT; cdr3_aa: CASSFRGETEAFF
d_call: TRBD1; j_call: TRBJ2-1; clone_size: .; v_call: TRBV27; cdr3_nt: TGTGCCAGCAGTACCGGGACAGGGACCTACAATGAGCAGTTCTTC; cdr3_aa: CASSTGTGTYNEQFF
d_call: .; j_call: TRBJ1-5; clone_size: .; v_call: TRBV19; cdr3_nt: TGTGCCAGTTTAGGTTCGAGCGGCAATCAGCCCCAGCATTTT; cdr3_aa: CASLGSSGNQPQHF
d_call: .; j_call: TRBJ1-1; clone_size: .; v_call: TRBV27; cdr3_nt: TGTGCCAGCAGACCCGAATGGGTGGACACTGAAGCTTTCTTT; cdr3_aa: CASRPEWVDTEAFF
d_call: .; j_call: TRBJ1-2; clone_size: .; v_call: TRBV30; cdr3_nt: TGTGCCTGGACCCTCGGCTTCTATGGCTACACCTTC; cdr3_aa: CAWTLGFYGYTF
d_call: .; j_call: TRBJ2-3; clone_size: .; v_call: TRBV5-4; cdr3_nt: TGTGCCAGCAGCGCTACTACAGATACGCAGTATTTT; cdr3_aa: CASSATTDTQYF
d_call: .; j_call: TRBJ1-3; clone_size: few; v_call: TRBV7-9; cdr3_nt: TGTGCCAGCAGCCGCTCTACAGTCTCTGGAAACACCATATATTTT; cdr3_aa: CASSRSTVSGNTIYF
d_call: .; j_call: TRBJ2-7; clone_size: few; v_call: TRBV7-7; cdr3_nt: TGTGCTAGCAGCGTAGGGGACGGATCCTACGAGCAGTACTTC; cdr3_aa: CASSVGDGSYEQYF
d_call: .; j_call: TRBJ1-4; clone_size: .; v_call: TRBV7-2; cdr3_nt: TGTGCCAGCAGCTTAGACCCGACAGGCCGGTCAACTAATGAAAAACTGTTTTTT; cdr3_aa: CASSLDPTGRSTNEKLFF
d_call: .; j_call: TRBJ2-7; clone_size: few; v_call: TRBV6-1; cdr3_nt: TGTGCCAGCAGTGAAGCTTTCGGAGATGAGCAGTACTTC; cdr3_aa: CASSEAFGDEQYF
d_call: .; j_call: TRBJ2-1; clone_size: .; v_call: TRBV5-1; cdr3_nt: TGCGCCAGCTCCCCACCGGGCAATGAGCAGTTCTTC; cdr3_aa: CASSPPGNEQFF
d_call: .; j_call: TRBJ2-2; clone_size: .; v_call: TRBV9; cdr3_nt: TGTGCCAGCAGCGTGTACAGGACTCCGAACACCGGGGAGCTGTTTTTT; cdr3_aa: CASSVYRTPNTGELFF
d_call: .; j_call: TRBJ1-2; clone_size: few; v_call: TRBV4-3; cdr3_nt: TGCGCCAGCAGCCAAGATTACCGGGCATATGGCTACACCTTC; cdr3_aa: CASSQDYRAYGYTF
d_call: .; j_call: TRBJ2-7; clone_size: .; v_call: TRBV6-5; cdr3_nt: TGTGCCAGCAGTTACTCGGCAGGGCCCTACGAGCAGTACTTC; cdr3_aa: CASSYSAGPYEQYF
d_call: .; j_call: TRBJ1-1; clone_size: .; v_call: TRBV19; cdr3_nt: TGTGCCAGTAGTTCAAGGGTGCTGAACACTGAAGCTTTCTTT; cdr3_aa: CASSSRVLNTEAFF
d_call: TRBD1; j_call: TRBJ1-5; clone_size: .; v_call: TRBV10-3; cdr3_nt: TGTGCCATCAGTCGGGGACAGGGGGCAAAGCAGCCCCAGCATTTT; cdr3_aa: CAISRGQGAKQPQHF
d_call: TRBD1; j_call: TRBJ1-1; clone_size: .; v_call: TRBV30; cdr3_nt: TGTGCCTGGAGCTGGGGGTTCTACAGGGGTGCCGGCGGCACTGAAGCTTTCTTT; cdr3_aa: CAWSWGFYRGAGGTEAFF
d_call: TRBD2; j_call: TRBJ2-1; clone_size: .; v_call: TRBV19; cdr3_nt: TGTGCCAGTAGTATAATGGGGACTAGCGGGAACTCCTACAATGAGCAGTTCTTC; cdr3_aa: CASSIMGTSGNSYNEQFF
d_call: .; j_call: TRBJ2-7; clone_size: .; v_call: TRBV6-5; cdr3_nt: TGTGCCAGCAGTTACTCGCCTGGTATTCACGAGCAGTACTTC; cdr3_aa: CASSYSPGIHEQYF
d_call: TRBD1; j_call: TRBJ1-6; clone_size: .; v_call: TRBV5-6; cdr3_nt: TGTGCCAGCAGCTCCGATACAGGGGGGATTTCACCCCTCCACTTT; cdr3_aa: CASSSDTGGISPLHF
d_call: TRBD1; j_call: TRBJ1-6; clone_size: .; v_call: TRBV28; cdr3_nt: TGTGCCAGCAGCCCAGATGGGACAGGGACTTCACCCCTCCACTTT; cdr3_aa: CASSPDGTGTSPLHF
d_call: TRBD2; j_call: TRBJ2-7; clone_size: .; v_call: TRBV7-2; cdr3_nt: TGTGCCAGCAGCCCATTCGGTGGGACTAGCGGCGGATTGGACGAGCAGTACTTC; cdr3_aa: CASSPFGGTSGGLDEQYF
d_call: TRBD1; j_call: TRBJ1-2; clone_size: .; v_call: TRBV4-1; cdr3_nt: TGCGCCAGCAGCCACGTTGGACAGGGAAGTGGCTACACCTTC; cdr3_aa: CASSHVGQGSGYTF
d_call: TRBD2; j_call: TRBJ2-7; clone_size: .; v_call: TRBV5-4; cdr3_nt: TGTGCCAGCAGCTTGGAACTCTCCGGGACTAGCGAGACCTACGAGCAGTACTTC; cdr3_aa: CASSLELSGTSETYEQYF
d_call: TRBD2; j_call: TRBJ2-1; clone_size: .; v_call: TRBV10-3; cdr3_nt: TGTGCCATCAGTGAGTCGGGCCTGAGCGGGGTATCCTACAATGAGCAGTTCTTC; cdr3_aa: CAISESGLSGVSYNEQFF